This section outlines one T cell receptor beta chain sequence together with its context. Its antigen is still unknown. Within one base of it there is no much larger clone, and no base qualities were kept. This entry comes from a study of cytomegalovirus exposure and HLA in healthy donors (dated by TCRdb to about 2017). About the investigation overall: According to an earlier analysis of a few hundred of the donors, about 190 million T cells yielded 120 million or so unique TCR beta sequences and 250 to 350 Gb of sequence data. Across approximately 400 genotyped donors of the cohort, an average of about 200,000 unique TCR beta nucleotide sequences per donor were sequenced, and approximately 19% of those sequences were non-productive. A later genetic analysis took genome-wide SNP genotypes for about three fifths of the 666 donors and used that subset as a discovery cohort. A later analysis re-examined previously published TCR beta repertoires from about 670 donors and added high-resolution HLA genotyping to investigate patterns of TCR occurrence. All discovery cohort repertoires had been generated on a single sequencing platform. In the later analysis, no new phenotypic data were used to find candidate immune exposures; instead, reliance was placed on TCR beta sequences and their occurrence across donors. The study was designed to test whether signatures of past pathogen exposure could be identified by cataloging public T cell receptors. The genetic ancestry cluster associated with self-reported Caucasian donors included roughly four fifths of the roughly 400 genotyped donors. Donor age, sex, ethnicity and CMV serostatus were compiled together with the repertoire data. Besides the first cohort of around 700 subjects, a separate validation cohort made up of roughly 130 different subjects was used. Both class I and class II loci were covered by HLA typing, at four-digit resolution. Roughly 300 gigabases of sequencing data and 70 million to 100 million unique TCR sequences were included in an early release covering about 700 HLA-typed donors. Five DR-DQ haplotypes were treated as single units for association and clustering because of strong linkage in the cohort. The number of typed donors differed by locus: about 629-630 for A, B, C, DRB1 and DQB1; 500 to 550 for DQA1; approximately 600 for DPA1; and approximately 450 for DPB1. Using immunosequencing, the study profiled T cell repertoires from around 670 subjects and related those repertoires to cytomegalovirus serostatus. To predict cytomegalovirus infection status, the study brought together high-throughput TCR immunosequencing, statistical association of individual TCRs with disease status, and machine learning. To decide whether each TCR beta V gene segment behaved as functional or pseudogenic, an earlier analysis of some 540 of the donors relied on high-throughput TCR beta sequencing.

The method was the immunoSEQ multiplex PCR assay. For the multiplex PCR, a mixture combining 60 forward primers for TCR Vbeta segments and 13 reverse primers for TCR Jbeta segments was used. The CDR3 region of rearranged TCR beta genes was amplified from genomic DNA by a multiplex PCR assay. The amplified TCR beta libraries were sequenced on the Illumina HiSeq System as 87-base-pair reads. On the authors' methods: Across the 600 to 700 repertoires, a later analysis counted tens of millions of unique TCR beta chains, roughly 11 million of which were shared by at least two donors. Raw reads were error-corrected and collapsed into unique sequences by a nearest-neighbor algorithm in which closely related sequences were merged to remove PCR and sequencing errors. To assign V, D and J gene segments, CDR3 sequences were aligned to IMGT reference sequences. For a sequence to be retained, a match of at least six nucleotides to both a V gene segment and a J gene segment was required. A rearrangement counted as productive if the CDR3 had no stop codons and remained in frame with V and J, and every other rearrangement counted as non-productive. Following IMGT convention, CDR3 was defined as the stretch from the second conserved V-encoded cysteine to the conserved J-encoded phenylalanine. In an earlier analysis of more than 550 of the donors, sequences lacking an unambiguous match to a single V gene segment were excluded. In an earlier analysis of approximately 590 of the donors, a V segment was called functional when productive rearrangements were above 56.7%, and segregating when the standard deviation between donors exceeded 5%. To diagnose cytomegalovirus status from the catalog of TCR beta chain sequences, a statistical classification framework was built. In a later analysis, V and J genes were assigned by comparing TCR nucleotide sequences against IMGT/GENE-DB human TR gene sequences. The TCRdist pipeline was used in a later analysis to assign CDR3 sequences and most-parsimonious VDJ recombination scenarios. In a later analysis, each TCR beta chain was defined by its CDR3 amino acid sequence together with its V-gene family, and reads without a unique V-gene family were excluded. As a way to deal with suspected cross-contamination and a sequencing artifact, a later analysis dropped over 550 nucleotide sequences that were highly shared and had low generation probability. In a later analysis, a clonal expansion index for each public chain was calculated from normalized within-repertoire ranks of inferred template counts. In a later analysis, generation probabilities were computed with a VDJ recombination model fitted to out-of-frame rearrangements, and the resulting probabilities were checked against IGoR. In a later analysis, TCR-TCR, TCR-HLA and TCR-CMV co-occurrence was scored with hypergeometric tests, and a repertoire-size bias correction was applied to TCR pairs. A later analysis estimated false discovery rates by permuting HLA or CMV assignments 20 times. A later analysis grouped co-occurring TCRs with DBSCAN, adding TCRdist sequence similarity when clustering within HLA-allele-positive subsets. Repertoires with fewer than 30,000 or more than 120,000 public chains, plus five repertoires with anomalous nucleotide sharing, were excluded from co-occurrence clustering. The immuneACCESS repertoire file appears here via TCRdb, limited to in-frame rearrangements. These files lack a portion of the clones; in checked studies, under half of the deficit traces to unresolved V genes, and the cause of the others is not known. The V and J calls and clone size were taken over from that table, and D and trimming were inferred from the DNA. This sample has 90,000 to 140,000 clones in its table, and around 86% of those were observed once. About 6.9% of the sample belongs to the ten largest clones.

The investigation overall reported the following: HLA typing was unavailable for some donors at each locus, so association tests used only the typed subset. A further reported finding was that TCR beta sequences accurately predicted the HLA-A and HLA-B alleles for most subjects in the first cohort. In a later genetic analysis, a missense DCLRE1C variant was associated with V-gene and J-gene trimming of TCR beta chains, and the association was replicated in an independent cohort. A later genetic analysis reported fewer N-insertions in productive TCRs among donors in an Asian-associated ancestry cluster than the roughly 720-donor mean. In vitro tests confirmed that a few of the cytomegalovirus-associated TCR beta chains recognize cytomegalovirus antigens. Linkage disequilibrium might explain the correlated functional status among segregating V segments, but an unknown experimental factor could not be ruled out. In both the original and validation cohorts, the classifier was reported to diagnose cytomegalovirus status with high specificity and sensitivity. Most TCR sequences were seen in very few donors, while some public TCRs were found in many individuals. A later analysis reported that several top co-occurrence clusters appeared linked to parvovirus B19, influenza, CMV and Epstein-Barr virus. In the study, some 180 TCR beta chains were listed as associated with cytomegalovirus. At a false discovery rate of 0.05, a later analysis linked 16,951 TCR beta sequences to specific HLA alleles. In an earlier analysis of some 500 of the donors, most TCR beta V segments were observed in productive rearrangements about 90% or about 30% of the time, broadly matching IMGT annotations. In a later analysis, HLA-associated TCR beta chains showed more clonal expansion and lower generation probabilities than non-associated chains that were equally common. According to a later analysis, most CMV-associated TCR beta chains appeared to be HLA-restricted, and the HLA associations seemed to be driven largely by CMV exposure. According to the authors, the approach could potentially be generalized to other disease states and immunological phenotypes. The only immune exposure information available for the cohort was CMV serostatus. A cluster of highly shared sequence variants was judged likely to represent a technical artifact of the sequencing pipeline. Approximately 16 rarely observed V segments, including chromosome 9 orphons, were excluded from the earlier analysis of about 500 of the donors because counts were too low. Assigning TCR associations to individual alleles was difficult when HLA alleles, especially DR and DQ, strongly co-occurred. This cohort had only TCR beta chains sequenced, and the lack of alpha or paired-chain data limited which features could be detected. A later analysis found that TCR association rates varied across HLA loci, with DRB1 alleles showing the most associated TCRs and HLA-C alleles the fewest. Sequencing depth was assumed to be roughly uniform across donors in the presence/absence analyses, though that assumption may not hold.

The cohort comprised 666 healthy bone marrow donors. At the time of sampling, all cohort members were nominally healthy, though unrecorded immune exposures were likely present. The donor tested CMV seropositive, placing the donor among the 250 to 300 seropositive members of the cohort. Each donor provided a peripheral blood sample, and peripheral blood mononuclear cells were used for TCR beta sequencing. The Qiagen DNeasy Blood Extraction Kit was used to extract genomic DNA from the blood cell samples. The sequence derives from a man under 40 in good health and CMV-seropositive. The specimen was PBMCs.

This receptor has the CDR3 CATSLERGGSTETQYF. The DNA sequence is as follows: TGTGCCACCAGTCTAGAGCGGGGGGGGTCGACGGAGACCCAGTACTTC. The rearrangement joined TRBV15 to TRBJ2-5, with 10 central nucleotides matching TRBD2. Looking up the germline V gene (reference sequence) yields CDR1 LNHNV and CDR2 YYDKDF. The CDR3 runs 16 amino acids, cysteine and phenylalanine included. The retained sequence is limited to the CDR3, 48 bases, with the frame set at the first base. From V the trimming removes 6 bases and from J it removes 5 bases, while the gene matches leave 12 bases of the junction unaccounted for.